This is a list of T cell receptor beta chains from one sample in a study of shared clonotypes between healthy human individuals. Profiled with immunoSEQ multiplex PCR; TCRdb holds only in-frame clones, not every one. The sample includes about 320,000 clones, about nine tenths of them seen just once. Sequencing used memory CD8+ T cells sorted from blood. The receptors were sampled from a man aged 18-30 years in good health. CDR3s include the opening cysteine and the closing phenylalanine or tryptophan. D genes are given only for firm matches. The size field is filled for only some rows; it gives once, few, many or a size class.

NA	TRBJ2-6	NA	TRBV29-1	CSVAFSGANVLTF	TGCAGCGTTGCCTTCTCTGGGGCCAACGTCCTGACTTTC
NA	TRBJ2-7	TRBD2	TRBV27	CASSVRTSGSYEQYF	TGTGCCAGCAGCGTAAGGACTAGCGGGTCCTACGAGCAGTACTTC
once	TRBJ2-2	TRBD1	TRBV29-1	CSVGGQYTGELFF	TGCAGCGTTGGGGGACAGTACACCGGGGAGCTGTTTTTT
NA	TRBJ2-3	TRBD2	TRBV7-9	CASSLGTSVGDTQYF	TGTGCCAGCAGCTTAGGGACTAGTGTCGGAGATACGCAGTATTTT
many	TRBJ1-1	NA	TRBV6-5	CASSYREGTEAFF	TGTGCCAGCAGTTACAGGGAAGGTACTGAAGCTTTCTTT
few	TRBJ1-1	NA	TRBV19	CASREGPFAFF	TGTGCCAGTAGGGAGGGGCCATTCGCTTTCTTT
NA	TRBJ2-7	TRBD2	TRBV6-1	CASSDLAGVNEQYF	TGTGCCAGCAGTGATCTAGCGGGAGTCAACGAGCAGTACTTC
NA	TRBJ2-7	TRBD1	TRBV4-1	CASSRDSHYEQYF	TGCGCCAGCAGCCGGGACAGTCACTACGAGCAGTACTTC
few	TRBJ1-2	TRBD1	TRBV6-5	CASSYQGGSAYGYTF	TGTGCCAGCAGTTACCAGGGGGGGAGCGCCTATGGCTACACCTTC
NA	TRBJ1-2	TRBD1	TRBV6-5	CASSYSEDRAGYGYTF	TGTGCCAGCAGTTACTCCGAGGACAGGGCGGGATATGGCTACACCTTC